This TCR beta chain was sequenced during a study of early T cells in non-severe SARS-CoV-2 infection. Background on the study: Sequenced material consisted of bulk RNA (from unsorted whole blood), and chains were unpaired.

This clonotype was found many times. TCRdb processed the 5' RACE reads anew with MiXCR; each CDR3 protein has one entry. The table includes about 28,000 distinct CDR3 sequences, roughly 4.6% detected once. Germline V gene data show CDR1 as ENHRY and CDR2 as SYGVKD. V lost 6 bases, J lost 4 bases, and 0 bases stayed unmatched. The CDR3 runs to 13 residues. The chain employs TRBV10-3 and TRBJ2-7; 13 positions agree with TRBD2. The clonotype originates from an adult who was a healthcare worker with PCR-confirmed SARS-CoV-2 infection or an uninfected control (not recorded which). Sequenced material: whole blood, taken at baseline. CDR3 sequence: CAIRTSGGYEQYF. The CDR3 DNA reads TGTGCCATCAGGACTAGCGGGGGGTACGAGCAGTACTTC.